This T cell receptor beta chain was observed in a study of blood T cell repertoires in COVID-19. About the study: PBMCs, B-cell-depleted T cells, or T cells provided the cDNA or gDNA that made up the material.

In the original analysis: It was from reference gene primer amplification that nucleated cell counts were estimated. TCRdb's copy holds only in-frame clones and misses some; the assay was immunoSEQ multiplex PCR. The V and J calls and clone size are taken from that table; D and trimming were inferred from the DNA. The sample carries 130,000 to 150,000 clones, approximately 84% recorded once. V lost 2 bases to trimming and J lost 10 bases; unmatched junction nucleotides: 7. CDR3 length: 15 residues. Germline V lookup: CDR1 LNHDA, CDR2 SQIVND (reference sequence). This clone was seen once. This TCR was sampled from a woman aged 80 or older in a cohort sampled during active or convalescent COVID-19. Sequenced input: peripheral blood. The V gene is TRBV19, the J gene TRBJ2-1; 11 nucleotides line up with TRBD2. CDR3 DNA: TGTGCCAGTAGTATAACTAGCGGGGGTCCCAAGGAGCAGTTCTTC. Amino acids: CASSITSGGPKEQFF.